The source of this TCR beta chain is a study of beta chain features in type 1 diabetes. This clone occurred a few times. Its antigen remains unidentified. Expressed TCRB transcripts were sequenced because the entire RNA isolate underwent reverse transcription. Assay used: immunoSEQ multiplex PCR; TCRdb lists only in-frame clones, some missing. This table holds more than 300,000 clones, around 13% found once. The study, taken as a whole, reports: Insertions were fewer and deletions more numerous at VDJ junctions in type 1 diabetes patients. Moderate but significant shortening of TCRB CDR3s was recorded in all four CD4+ subsets from Type 1 diabetes patients.

The germline V gene has CDR1 GTSNPN and CDR2 SVGIG (reference sequence). The CDR3 extends over 14 amino acids. The junction had 5 bases not matched to a gene; V was cut back by 3 bases and J by 2 bases. Input material: naive CD4+ T cells from blood. The source of this sequence is a man aged 18 to 35 in good health. The chain has TRBV30 and TRBJ2-3; 7 nucleotides agree with TRBD1. Here the CDR3 DNA reads TGTGCCTGGAGGCGACAGGGAAACACAGATACGCAGTATTTT. The encoded protein is CAWRRQGNTDTQYF.